A selection of T cell receptor beta chains follows, all from one sample in a study of regulatory T cells in long-lasting Graves disease. Using its own MiXCR run on the multiplex PCR reads, TCRdb lists one record per CDR3 protein. Of fewer than 650,000 distinct CDR3 sequences listed, 16% are singletons. These same records also appear under a second study, on T cells in Graves' hyperthyroidism and ophthalmopathy.

The material was peripheral blood mononuclear cells (PBMCs), obtained at new diagnosis, from a patient treated with antithyroid drugs. The origin of the receptors is a woman younger than 45 with Graves disease. The CDR3 runs from the conserved cysteine through the conserved F or W.

CDR3 protein	V gene	J gene
CASRPGLGPYEQYF	TRBV6-1	TRBJ2-7
CASSPRLAGVNFGKNIQYF	TRBV28	TRBJ2-4
CASSLSWGPGYEQYF	TRBV27	TRBJ2-7
CASSLSRGILHF	TRBV27	TRBJ1-6
CASSLNPPLATDTQYF	TRBV28	TRBJ2-3
CASSFWENWGSRGGETQYF	TRBV11-2	TRBJ2-5
CASRSAGGTGAQYF	TRBV19	TRBJ2-5
CAWSVNIWRMGGELFF	TRBV30	TRBJ2-2
CSADRAGYTGELFF	TRBV20-1	TRBJ2-2
CASSGETSGRSYEQYF	TRBV28	TRBJ2-7
CAGSLAGTSGYNEQFF	TRBV28	TRBJ2-1
CASSLRAPQKPLF	TRBV28	TRBJ1-1
CASSYTGVHEQYF	TRBV7-9	TRBJ2-7
CASSANRGVDEQFF	TRBV18	TRBJ2-1
CASSDQPWRQGKYGYTF	TRBV19	TRBJ1-2